One and the same sample provided the 29 T cell receptor beta chains below, sequenced in a study of T cell responses to AZD1222 COVID-19 vaccine. Clones were read by immunoSEQ multiplex PCR, and TCRdb kept only the in-frame ones, dropping some. The sample holds about 120,000 clones, approximately 90% seen once. Sequences were derived from peripheral blood, sampled 28 days after the second AZD1222 dose. Every receptor here comes from an adult who received the AZD1222 COVID-19 vaccine.

The chain couples TRBV28 to TRBJ2-1, with TRBD2 matching over 7 bases. The CDR3 runs 13 residues. The germline CDR1 and CDR2 sequences are MDHEN and SYDVKM. Losses at the gene ends were 6 bases for V and 3 bases for J; bases not matched to a gene: 2. CDR3 DNA: TGTGCCAGCAGGGGGAGGGTCTACAATGAGCAGTTCTTC. Its protein product is CASRGRVYNEQFF.

This chain joins TRBV5-1 and TRBJ1-2; D unresolved. The germline CDR1 and CDR2 sequences are SGHRS and YFSETQ. Trimming left V 3 bases short and J 4 bases short, with 4 bases between. The CDR3 covers 11 residues. In DNA form, the CDR3 reads TGCGCCAGCAGCTCGGGCTATGGCTACACCTTC. It encodes CASSSGYGYTF.

The V gene is TRBV6-4, the J gene TRBJ2-3; TRBD2 aligns across 10 bases. With 0 bases clipped from V and 4 bases from J, the junction kept 4 bases outside the gene matches. Germline CDR1 is MRHNA and CDR2 is SNTAGT. The CDR3 length is 16 residues. The CDR3 region has the DNA TGTGCCAGCAGTGACTCTGAGCGGGGGGGCTCAGATACGCAGTATTTT. Its protein product is CASSDSERGGSDTQYF.

J is TRBJ2-5 and V is TRBV20-1, with a weak D call TRBD2 (6 bases). Per the germline V gene, CDR1 is DFQATT and CDR2 is SNEGSKA (reference sequence). CDR3 size: 11 residues. V was cut by 5 bases and J by 13 bases, with 17 bases left in between. Here the CDR3 reads CSAPTASARYF. CDR3 in DNA: TGCAGTGCTCCTACTGCTAGCGCGCGGTACTTC.

The chain employs TRBV24-1 and TRBJ2-1, with D tentatively TRBD2 (6 bases). The germline V gene encodes CDR1 KGHDR and CDR2 SFDVKD. Trimming pared 5 bases from V and 4 bases from J, leaving 29 bases between. The CDR3 is made up of 20 amino acids. The CDR3 DNA sequence: TGTGCCACCAGTGCGTCCCGCGGAGCGGGTATTGGGGCTGGGTACAATGAGCAGTTCTTC. It is translated as CATSASRGAGIGAGYNEQFF.

The chain has TRBV19 and TRBJ2-5; D call uncertain. Trimming left V 3 bases short and J 5 bases short, with 10 bases between. In germline, CDR1 is LNHDA, CDR2 SQIVND (reference sequence). The CDR3 loop spans 13 amino acids. CDR3 DNA sequence: TGTGCCAGTAGTATGAGTTTCATCGAGACCCAGTACTTC. Translation gives CASSMSFIETQYF.

For the CDR3, the DNA is TGTGCCAGCGGATCCGAAGTTGAAGCTTTCTTT. Amino acid sequence: CASGSEVEAFF. V and J are TRBV7-9 and TRBJ1-1; the D is unclear. This CDR3 comprises 11 residues. Germline values: CDR1 SEHNR, CDR2 FQNEAQ (reference sequence). V was cut by 8 bases and J by 7 bases, with 11 bases left in between.

This clone was detected only once. CDR3 nucleotides: TGTGCCAGCAGCGCACAGGGTCGCGATCAGCCCCAGCATTTT. It specifies CASSAQGRDQPQHF. The rearrangement links TRBV14 to TRBJ1-5; possibly TRBD1 for D (6 bases). The CDR3 runs 14 residues. Germline CDR1 is SGHDN and CDR2 is FVKESK. Trimming took 5 bases from V and 5 from J, leaving 13 bases between them.

This clone has more than one count but fewer than ten. The rearrangement uses TRBV18 and TRBJ2-7; D possibly corresponds to TRBD1 (6 bases). There are 14 residues in the CDR3. CDR1 is KGHSH and CDR2 is LQKENI in the germline V gene. Trimming shortened V by 6 bases and J by 3 bases, and 15 bases separated the two germline ends. The CDR3 DNA follows: TGTGCCAGCTCGCCCGGGACAACAATCTACGAGCAGTACTTC. Its translation is CASSPGTTIYEQYF.

This chain links TRBV20-1 with TRBJ2-7; TRBD2 is a possible D gene (5 bases). The CDR3 runs 14 residues. Per germline, CDR1 DFQATT and CDR2 SNEGSKA (reference sequence). Trimming took off 3 bases at V and 0 bases at J, with 12 bases between the two ends. The CDR3 coding sequence is TGCAGTGCTAGTTCCAGCGGAGGCTCCTACGAGCAGTACTTC. This sequence encodes CSASSSGGSYEQYF.

This clone was seen just once. This chain joins TRBV27 and TRBJ2-3; 9 bases align to TRBD1. The CDR3 is made up of 15 amino acids. Germline assignment: CDR1 MNHEY and CDR2 SMNVEV (reference sequence). Unmatched junction bases numbered 7, after V lost 5 bases and J lost 4 bases. The CDR3 sequence is CASSPGQGFADTQYF. DNA of the CDR3: TGTGCCAGCAGTCCCGGACAGGGGTTTGCAGATACGCAGTATTTT.

This rearrangement joins TRBV6-6 to TRBJ2-7, with a possible D match to TRBD2 (5 bases). This CDR3 has 12 amino acids. Trimming removed 6 bases at V and 4 bases at J, with 10 bases between. The germline V gene has CDR1 MNHNY and CDR2 SVGAGI (reference sequence). CDR3 amino acids: CASREGLYEQYF. The CDR3 DNA is TGTGCCAGCAGGGAAGGACTGTACGAGCAGTACTTC.

Here the CDR3 reads CSASQNIAQLDSNYGYTF. CDR3 coding DNA: TGCAGTGCTAGTCAGAATATAGCGCAGCTCGACTCTAACTATGGCTACACCTTC. This chain joins TRBV20-1 and TRBJ1-2; D is unclear. The CDR3 totals 18 residues. Germline V gene lookup returns CDR1 DFQATT and CDR2 SNEGSKA (reference sequence). Trimming removed 3 bases at V and 0 bases at J, with 23 bases between.

The genes are TRBV21-1 and TRBJ2-7; the table's TRBD1 call for D was not verified on the DNA. TRBV21-1 is classified as a pseudogene. The CDR3 covers 16 residues. In DNA form, the CDR3 reads TGTGCCAGCAGCAAAGCTATAGTAGGACACCCTTACGAGCAGTACTTC. Protein product: CASSKAIVGHPYEQYF.

This clone was picked up one time. The chain uses TRBV10-3 and TRBJ2-1; D unclear. V dropped 0 bases and J dropped 0 bases, with 12 bases sitting between them. The CDR3 has 17 amino acids. The germline V gene encodes CDR1 ENHRY and CDR2 SYGVKD. In DNA form, the CDR3 reads TGTGCCATCAGTGAGTCAATCCAGGAAACCTCCTACAATGAGCAGTTCTTC. It specifies CAISESIQETSYNEQFF.

The chain employs TRBV5-1 and TRBJ2-2, with TRBD2 matching over 10 bases. Germline lookup yields CDR1 SGHRS and CDR2 YFSETQ. This CDR3 contains 18 residues. The V and J ends lost 0 bases and 4 bases, in that order; junction bases with no gene match: 9. CDR3: CASSLVSSGSFSTGELFF. CDR3 nucleotide sequence: TGCGCCAGCAGCTTGGTTTCTAGCGGGAGTTTCAGCACCGGGGAGCTGTTTTTT.

In its sample, this clone was seen once. This CDR3 is CASSLVLAGLDEQFF. Written as DNA, the CDR3 is TGTGCCAGCAGCTTGGTACTAGCGGGGCTAGATGAGCAGTTCTTC. This chain uses TRBV5-5 with TRBJ2-1; 10 nucleotides match TRBD2. Germline assignment: CDR1 SGHKS and CDR2 YYEKEE (reference sequence). This CDR3 spans 15 amino acids. V trimming: 0 bases; J trimming: 8 bases; junction bases outside the gene matches: 5.

V is TRBV29-1 and J is TRBJ1-2; maybe TRBD1 (6 bases). V was pared by 7 bases and J by 6 bases, with 15 bases between. The CDR3 is 12 residues long. Germline V gene sequence: CDR1 SQVTM, CDR2 ANQGSEA. The CDR3: CSALGQRDGYTF. In nucleotides, the CDR3 is TGCAGCGCCTTGGGACAACGAGATGGCTACACCTTC.

The V and J genes are TRBV29-1 and TRBJ2-5, with 9 bases matching TRBD2. Trimming at V came to 7 bases and at J to 3 bases, leaving 6 bases not matched to a gene. The CDR3 is made up of 13 amino acids. CDR1 is SQVTM and CDR2 is ANQGSEA in the germline V gene. In nucleotides, the CDR3 is TGCAGCGAAATCGCGGGAGGGAAAGAGACCCAGTACTTC. Its translation: CSEIAGGKETQYF. Combining the CDR3 with reference TRBV29-1 and TRBJ2-5 gives the whole variable domain SAVISQKPSRDICQRGTSLTIQCQVDSQVTMMFWYRQQPGQSLTLIATANQGSEATYESGFVIDKFPISRPNLTFSTLTVSNMSPEDSSIYLCSEIAGGKETQYFGPGTRLLVL.

This rearrangement joins TRBV28 to TRBJ2-2, with a weak D call TRBD1 (7 bases). CDR1 and CDR2 from the germline V gene are MDHEN and SYDVKM. The CDR3 loop spans 14 amino acids. V lost 6 bases, J lost 7 bases, and 15 bases lay in between. CDR3 in DNA: TGTGCCAGCAGCCCAGGGGGGCTAGGCGGGGAGCTGTTTTTT. Translated, it gives CASSPGGLGGELFF.

The CDR3 DNA reads TGTGCCAGTAGTACTACAGGGAGCACAGATACGCAGTATTTT. It yields the protein CASSTTGSTDTQYF. This chain joins TRBV19 and TRBJ2-3; weak D call: TRBD1 (6 bases). The CDR3 is made up of 14 amino acids. Trimming pared 4 bases from V and 0 bases from J, leaving 8 bases between. Germline assignment: CDR1 LNHDA and CDR2 SQIVND (reference sequence).

The rearrangement uses TRBV6-5 and TRBJ2-1; 9 bases map to TRBD2. From germline, CDR1 is MNHEY and CDR2 SVGAGI. The junction had 5 bases not matched to a gene; V was cut back by 2 bases and J by 6 bases. The CDR3 consists of 15 residues. CDR3 region: CASSYQGLASNEQFF. CDR3 coding DNA: TGTGCCAGCAGTTACCAGGGACTAGCCTCCAATGAGCAGTTCTTC.

The CDR3 reads CASSSGHGETQYF. CDR3 DNA sequence: TGCGCCAGCAGCTCGGGACATGGAGAGACCCAGTACTTC. The rearrangement joins TRBV5-1 to TRBJ2-5, with D perhaps matching TRBD1 (6 bases). The germline V and J ends were trimmed by 3 bases and 4 bases, with 10 bases remaining between them. CDR3 length: 13 amino acids. From germline, CDR1 is SGHRS and CDR2 YFSETQ.

The chain links TRBV7-9 to TRBJ1-4; D ambiguous. The V gene's germline CDR1 is SEHNR and CDR2 FQNEAQ (reference sequence). The CDR3 is 14 residues long. V lost 1 base and J 5 bases, leaving 8 bases between the germline ends. The CDR3 region is CASSLGGLNEKLFF. CDR3 coding DNA: TGTGCCAGCAGCTTAGGTGGCCTAAATGAAAAACTGTTTTTT.

The V and J genes are TRBV11-2 and TRBJ2-1; no clear D gene. The CDR3 runs 15 residues. The V gene lost 3 bases and the J gene lost 4 bases, with 13 bases spanning the gap. Germline V gene lookup returns CDR1 SGHAT and CDR2 FQNNGV. As DNA, the CDR3 is TGTGCCAGCAGCTTGGGTCGCGCATCGTACAATGAGCAGTTCTTC. Residues: CASSLGRASYNEQFF.

V usage is TRBV6-5 and J usage is TRBJ2-2; 10 nucleotides match TRBD1. The ends lost 4 bases at V and 3 bases at J; junction bases unmatched: 5. The CDR3 covers 16 residues. Germline loops: CDR1 MNHEY, CDR2 SVGAGI. The CDR3 sequence is CASSSIGTGDTGELFF. The CDR3 nucleotides read TGTGCCAGCAGTTCGATTGGGACAGGGGACACCGGGGAGCTGTTTTTT.

This chain uses TRBV20-1 with TRBJ2-7; D is undetermined. The CDR3 spans 11 residues. Trimming cost V 5 bases and J 2 bases, with 7 bases left between them. CDR1 DFQATT and CDR2 SNEGSKA come from the germline V gene (reference sequence). CDR3 protein: CSAPRTYEQYF. The CDR3 coding sequence is TGCAGTGCTCCGCGGACCTACGAGCAGTACTTC.

The table lists this clone with a count of one. The J gene is TRBJ2-3, the V gene TRBV7-8, with 7 bases fitting TRBD1. Trimming took 7 bases from V and 3 from J; bases not matched to a gene: 10. Germline assignment: CDR1 SGHVS and CDR2 FQNEAQ. The CDR3 is made up of 15 amino acids. The CDR3 reads CASILVGGLTDTQYF. Here the CDR3 DNA reads TGTGCCAGCATCCTAGTAGGGGGCCTAACAGATACGCAGTATTTT.

The sample holds one count of this clone. The gene calls are TRBV14 and TRBJ2-7, with unresolved D. There are 11 residues in the CDR3. The V end lost 3 bases, the J end lost 11 bases, and 11 bases lay between the germline ends. Germline values: CDR1 SGHDN, CDR2 FVKESK. The CDR3 DNA follows: TGTGCCAGCAGCCAGTCCGTGCGGAAGTACTTC. Its translation is CASSQSVRKYF.